The 3 T cell receptor beta chains below all came from one sample that was sequenced in a study of cytomegalovirus exposure and HLA in healthy donors. The PCR was carried out with 60 Vbeta primers and 13 Jbeta primers. The repertoire was sequenced with immunoSEQ multiplex PCR; TCRdb's copy has only in-frame clones and lacks some. The sample includes about 160,000 clones, approximately 72% of them seen just once. The sequenced sample consisted of PBMCs. These receptors were taken from a female donor in good health and CMV-seronegative.

This CDR3 is CASSIANLGLPKKAFF. The CDR3 bases are TGTGCCAGTAGTATAGCGAATCTTGGCCTCCCCAAAAAAGCTTTCTTT. The rearrangement uses TRBV19 and TRBJ1-1; D is ambiguous. The CDR3 loop spans 16 amino acids. The ends were cut back, 1 base at V and 9 bases at J, with 21 bases in the middle. Per germline, CDR1 LNHDA and CDR2 SQIVND (reference sequence).

The J gene is TRBJ2-6, the V gene TRBV5-1, with D unclear. Germline lookup yields CDR1 SGHRS and CDR2 YFSETQ. Trimming pared 4 bases from V and 0 bases from J, leaving 17 bases between. The CDR3 consists of 18 residues. The CDR3 protein is CASSTSPGVNSGANVLTF. In nucleotides, the CDR3 is TGCGCCAGCAGCACGTCGCCAGGTGTTAACTCTGGGGCCAACGTCCTGACTTTC.

This chain links TRBV2 with TRBJ2-2; D is possibly TRBD2 (6 bases). Deletions cut 3 bases from V and 6 bases from J, with 14 bases between. This CDR3 comprises 15 residues. From germline, CDR1 is SNHLY and CDR2 FYNNEI. Here the CDR3 DNA reads TGTGCCAGCAGTGAGAGGAGGGGCCCATCCGGGGAGCTGTTTTTT. Amino acids: CASSERRGPSGELFF.